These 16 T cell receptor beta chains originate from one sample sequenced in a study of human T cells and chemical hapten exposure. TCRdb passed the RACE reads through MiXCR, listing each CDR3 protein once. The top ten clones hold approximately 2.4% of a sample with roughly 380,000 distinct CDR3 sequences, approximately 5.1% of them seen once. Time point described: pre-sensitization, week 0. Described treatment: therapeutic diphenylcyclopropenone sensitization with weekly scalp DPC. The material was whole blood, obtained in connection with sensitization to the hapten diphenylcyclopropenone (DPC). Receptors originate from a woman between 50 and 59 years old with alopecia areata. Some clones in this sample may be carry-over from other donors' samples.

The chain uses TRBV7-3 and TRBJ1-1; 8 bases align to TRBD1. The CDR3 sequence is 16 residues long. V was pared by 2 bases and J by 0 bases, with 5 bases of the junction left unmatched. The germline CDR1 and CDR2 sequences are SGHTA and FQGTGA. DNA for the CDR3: TGTGCCAGCAGCTTACAGCCAGGGGGCATGAACACTGAAGCTTTCTTT. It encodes CASSLQPGGMNTEAFF.

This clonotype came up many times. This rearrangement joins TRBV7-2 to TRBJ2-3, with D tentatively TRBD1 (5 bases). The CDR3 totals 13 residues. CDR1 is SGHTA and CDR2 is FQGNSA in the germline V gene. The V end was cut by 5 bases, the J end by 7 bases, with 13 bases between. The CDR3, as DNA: TGTGCCAGCAGCACAGGTTTTCGAAATACGCAGTATTTT. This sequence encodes CASSTGFRNTQYF.

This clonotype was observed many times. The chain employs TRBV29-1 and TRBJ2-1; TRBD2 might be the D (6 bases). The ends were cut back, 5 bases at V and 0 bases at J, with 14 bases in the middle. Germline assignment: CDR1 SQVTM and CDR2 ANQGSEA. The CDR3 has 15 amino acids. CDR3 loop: CSVPGERASYNEQFF. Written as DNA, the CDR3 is TGCAGCGTTCCGGGGGAACGGGCCTCCTACAATGAGCAGTTCTTC.

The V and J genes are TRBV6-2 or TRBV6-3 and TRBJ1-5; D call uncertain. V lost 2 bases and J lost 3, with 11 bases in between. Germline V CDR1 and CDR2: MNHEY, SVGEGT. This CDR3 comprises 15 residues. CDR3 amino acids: CASSYRGADNQPQHF. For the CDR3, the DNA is TGTGCCAGCAGTTACCGGGGTGCTGACAATCAGCCCCAGCATTTT.

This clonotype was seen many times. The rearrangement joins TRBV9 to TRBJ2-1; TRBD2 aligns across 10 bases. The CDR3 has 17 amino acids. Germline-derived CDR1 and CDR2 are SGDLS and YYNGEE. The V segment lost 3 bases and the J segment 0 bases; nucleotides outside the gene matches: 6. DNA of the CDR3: TGTGCCAGCAGCGAGACCGGACTAGCGGACTCCTACAATGAGCAGTTCTTC. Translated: CASSETGLADSYNEQFF.

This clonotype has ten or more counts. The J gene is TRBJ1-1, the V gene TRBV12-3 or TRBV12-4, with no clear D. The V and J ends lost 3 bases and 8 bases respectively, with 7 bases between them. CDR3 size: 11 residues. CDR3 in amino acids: CASSFVGEAFF. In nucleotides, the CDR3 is TGTGCCAGCAGTTTTGTCGGAGAAGCTTTCTTT.

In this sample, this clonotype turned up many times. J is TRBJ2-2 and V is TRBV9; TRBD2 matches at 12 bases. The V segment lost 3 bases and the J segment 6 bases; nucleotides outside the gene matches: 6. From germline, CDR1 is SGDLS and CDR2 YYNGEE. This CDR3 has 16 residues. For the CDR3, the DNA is TGTGCCAGCAGCGGTAGACTAGCGGGAGTGCCCGGGGAGCTGTTTTTT. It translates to CASSGRLAGVPGELFF.

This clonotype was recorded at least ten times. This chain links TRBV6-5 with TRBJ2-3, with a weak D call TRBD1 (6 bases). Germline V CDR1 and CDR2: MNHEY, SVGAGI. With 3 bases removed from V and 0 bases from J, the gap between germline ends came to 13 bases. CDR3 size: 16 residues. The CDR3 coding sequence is TGTGCCAGCAGTTATGGACAGACTCTTAGCACAGATACGCAGTATTTT. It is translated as CASSYGQTLSTDTQYF.

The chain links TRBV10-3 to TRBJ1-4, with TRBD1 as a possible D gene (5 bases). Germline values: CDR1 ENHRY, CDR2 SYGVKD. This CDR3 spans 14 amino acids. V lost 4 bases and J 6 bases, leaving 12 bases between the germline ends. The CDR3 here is CAISAGPTDEKLFF. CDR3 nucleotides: TGTGCCATCAGTGCGGGACCTACGGATGAAAAACTGTTTTTT.

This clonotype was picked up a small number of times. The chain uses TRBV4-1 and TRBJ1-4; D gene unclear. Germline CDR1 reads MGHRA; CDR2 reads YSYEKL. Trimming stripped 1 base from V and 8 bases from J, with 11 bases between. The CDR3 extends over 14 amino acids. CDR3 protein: CASSQGGSGEKLFF. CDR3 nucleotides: TGCGCCAGCAGCCAAGGAGGCTCGGGGGAAAAACTGTTTTTT.

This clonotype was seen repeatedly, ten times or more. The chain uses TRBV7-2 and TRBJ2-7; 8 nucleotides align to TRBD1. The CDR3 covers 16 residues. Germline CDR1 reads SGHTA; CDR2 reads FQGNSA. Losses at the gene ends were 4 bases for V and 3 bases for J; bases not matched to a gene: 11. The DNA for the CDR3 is TGTGCCAGCAGCTCGCGCGCGGGACAGGCCCACTACGAGCAGTACTTC. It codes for CASSSRAGQAHYEQYF.

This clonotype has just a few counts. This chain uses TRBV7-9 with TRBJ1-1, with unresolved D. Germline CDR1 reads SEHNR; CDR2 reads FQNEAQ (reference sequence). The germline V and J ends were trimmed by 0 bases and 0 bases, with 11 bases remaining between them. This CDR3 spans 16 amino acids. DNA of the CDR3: TGTGCCAGCAGCTTAGCTACGGGCTTTGTGAACACTGAAGCTTTCTTT. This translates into CASSLATGFVNTEAFF.

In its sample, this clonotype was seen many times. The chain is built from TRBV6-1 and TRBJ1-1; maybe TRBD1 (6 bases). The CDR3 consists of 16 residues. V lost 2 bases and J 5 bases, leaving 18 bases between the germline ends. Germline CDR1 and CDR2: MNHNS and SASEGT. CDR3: CASSELAGGGRTEAFF. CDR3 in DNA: TGTGCCAGCAGTGAACTGGCCGGGGGCGGTCGGACTGAAGCTTTCTTT.

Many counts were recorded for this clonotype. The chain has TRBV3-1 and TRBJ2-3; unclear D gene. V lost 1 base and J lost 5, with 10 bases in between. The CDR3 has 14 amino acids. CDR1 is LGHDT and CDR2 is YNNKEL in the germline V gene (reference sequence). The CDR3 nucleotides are TGTGCCAGCAGCCAAGTCCTGGCAGAAGATACGCAGTATTTT. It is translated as CASSQVLAEDTQYF.

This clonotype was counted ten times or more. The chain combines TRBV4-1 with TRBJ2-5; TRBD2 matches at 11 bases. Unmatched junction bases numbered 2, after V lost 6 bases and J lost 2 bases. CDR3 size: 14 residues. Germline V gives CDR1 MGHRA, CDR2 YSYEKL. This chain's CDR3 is CASSSSGRQETQYF. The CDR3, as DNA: TGCGCCAGCAGTTCTAGCGGGAGGCAAGAGACCCAGTACTTC.

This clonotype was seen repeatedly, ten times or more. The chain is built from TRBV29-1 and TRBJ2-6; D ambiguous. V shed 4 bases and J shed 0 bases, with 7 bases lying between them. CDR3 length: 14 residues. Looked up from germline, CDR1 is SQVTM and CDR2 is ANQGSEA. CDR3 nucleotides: TGCAGCGTTGTGGGTCTCTCTGGGGCCAACGTCCTGACTTTC. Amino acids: CSVVGLSGANVLTF.